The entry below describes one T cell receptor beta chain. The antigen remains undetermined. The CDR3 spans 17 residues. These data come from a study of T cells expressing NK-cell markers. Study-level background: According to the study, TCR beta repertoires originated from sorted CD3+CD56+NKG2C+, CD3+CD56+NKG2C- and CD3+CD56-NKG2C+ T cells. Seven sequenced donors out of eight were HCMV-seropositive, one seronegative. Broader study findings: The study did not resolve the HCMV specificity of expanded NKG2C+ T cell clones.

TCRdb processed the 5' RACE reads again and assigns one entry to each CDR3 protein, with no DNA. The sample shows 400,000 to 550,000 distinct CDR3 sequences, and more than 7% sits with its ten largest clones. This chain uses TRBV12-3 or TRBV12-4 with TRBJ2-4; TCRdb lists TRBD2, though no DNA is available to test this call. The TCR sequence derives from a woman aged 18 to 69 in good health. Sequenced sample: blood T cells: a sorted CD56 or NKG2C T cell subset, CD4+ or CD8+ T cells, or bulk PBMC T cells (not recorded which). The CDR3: CASSLRTSGGPRNIQYF.